This T cell receptor beta chain came from a study of shared clonotypes between healthy human individuals. In this sample, this clone turned up many times. The assay was immunoSEQ multiplex PCR, and TCRdb's table has in-frame clones only and misses some. Among hundreds of thousands of clones listed, about 74% were seen once. CDR1 MNHNS and CDR2 SASEGT come from the germline V gene. V lost 2 bases to trimming and J lost 1 base; unmatched junction nucleotides: 7. The CDR3 is made up of 17 amino acids. Sequencing was performed on memory CD4+ T cells sorted from blood. Subset of the sample: CD45RA-negative fraction. This TCR was sampled from a woman under 40 in good health. This chain connects TRBV6-1 to TRBJ2-4; 8 nucleotides agree with TRBD1. DNA for the CDR3: TGTGCCAGCAGTGAAAGAGGGGACAGGTATGCCAAAAACATTCAGTACTTC. This translates into CASSERGDRYAKNIQYF.